This passage covers 26 T cell receptor beta chains from one sample sequenced in a study of PD-L1 blockade in urothelial cancer. Data came from immunoSEQ multiplex PCR; TCRdb stores just in-frame clones and leaves some out. The data show fewer than 50,000 clones, nearly 90% seen once. Sequences were derived from PBMCs, sampled around atezolizumab (anti-PD-L1) treatment. The receptor set was obtained from a man in his sixties with urothelial cancer.

This rearrangement joins TRBV6-1 to TRBJ2-7, with TRBD1 matching 7 bases. The germline V gene encodes CDR1 MNHNS and CDR2 SASEGT. Trimming removed 6 bases from V and 4 bases from J; junction bases left unmatched: 6. The CDR3 is made up of 13 amino acids. Here the CDR3 reads CASRTTGAYEQYF. For the CDR3, the DNA is TGTGCCAGCAGGACTACAGGGGCGTACGAGCAGTACTTC.

The chain links TRBV13 to TRBJ2-7; 10 bases are a match to TRBD2. Germline values: CDR1 PRHDT, CDR2 FYEKMQ (reference sequence). This CDR3 region has 16 residues. V shed 0 bases and J 2 bases; nucleotides not matched to a gene: 4. This CDR3 is CASSLGFLAGAYEQYF. Written as DNA, the CDR3 is TGTGCCAGCAGCTTAGGTTTCCTAGCGGGGGCCTACGAGCAGTACTTC.

The chain carries TRBV20-1 and TRBJ2-7; D not resolved. The germline V and J ends were trimmed by 2 bases and 6 bases, with 8 bases remaining between them. The CDR3 extends over 11 amino acids. Germline CDR1 DFQATT, CDR2 SNEGSKA (reference sequence). CDR3: CSARYSLEQYF. As DNA, the CDR3 is TGCAGTGCTAGATATTCCCTCGAGCAGTACTTC.

The V and J genes are TRBV7-2 and TRBJ2-5; 8 nucleotides agree with TRBD2. Germline CDR1 is SGHTA and CDR2 is FQGNSA. V lost 5 bases to trimming and J lost 5 bases; unmatched junction nucleotides: 13. CDR3 length equals 16 residues. CDR3 amino acids: CASSLGPGGARETQYF. In nucleotides, the CDR3 is TGTGCCAGCAGCCTCGGCCCCGGGGGGGCTAGGGAGACCCAGTACTTC.

The chain joins TRBV13 to TRBJ2-7, with TRBD2 matching over 7 bases. The germline CDR1 and CDR2 sequences are PRHDT and FYEKMQ (reference sequence). With 5 bases clipped from V and 3 bases from J, the junction kept 7 bases outside the gene matches. CDR3 length: 14 amino acids. In DNA form, the CDR3 reads TGTGCCAGCAGCCCCGGAGCGGGGATCTACGAGCAGTACTTC. Its translation is CASSPGAGIYEQYF.

The V gene is TRBV5-4, the J gene TRBJ2-3; 8 bases align to TRBD2. Unmatched junction bases numbered 6, after V lost 0 bases and J lost 3 bases. Germline V lookup: CDR1 SGHNT, CDR2 YYREEE (reference sequence). The CDR3 extends over 16 amino acids. CDR3 sequence (DNA): TGTGCCAGCAGCTTGGAAGGGACTAGAAGAACAGATACGCAGTATTTT. Translated: CASSLEGTRRTDTQYF. The entire variable domain, with the rest obtained from reference TRBV5-4 and TRBJ2-3, is as follows: ETGVTQSPTHLIKTRGQQVTLRCSSQSGHNTVSWYQQALGQGPQFIFQYYREEENGRGNFPPRFSGLQFPNYSSELNVNALELDDSALYLCASSLEGTRRTDTQYFGPGTRLTVL.

Only one count was recorded for this clone. DNA of the CDR3: TGTGCCAGCAGCTTAGTAGCTGCCGAGCAGTACTTC. It codes for CASSLVAAEQYF. The chain employs TRBV7-9 and TRBJ2-7; no reliable D call. The CDR3 is made up of 12 amino acids. The ends were cut back, 1 base at V and 6 bases at J, with 7 bases in the middle. The germline CDR1 and CDR2 sequences are SEHNR and FQNEAQ (reference sequence).

The rearrangement links TRBV14 to TRBJ2-3, with 8 bases matching TRBD2. CDR3 length: 18 residues. The V gene end was trimmed by 4 bases and the J gene end by 0 bases; junction bases not matched to a gene: 12. Germline V lookup: CDR1 SGHDN, CDR2 FVKESK. CDR3 coding DNA: TGTGCCAGCAGCCGAACTAGCGGTGAGACTTCTAGCACAGATACGCAGTATTTT. Translated, it gives CASSRTSGETSSTDTQYF.

The V and J genes are TRBV5-6 and TRBJ1-3; D call uncertain. The germline CDR1 and CDR2 sequences are SGHDT and YYEEEE. This CDR3 is built from 16 residues. Trimming shortened V by 6 bases and J by 0 bases, and 16 bases separated the two germline ends. The CDR3 spells CASTLLAGHSGNTIYF. In DNA form, the CDR3 reads TGTGCCAGCACCCTCCTAGCGGGCCACTCTGGAAACACCATATATTTT.

V is TRBV11-2 and J is TRBJ2-1; the match to TRBD1 covers 9 bases. Losses at the gene ends were 6 bases for V and 4 bases for J; bases not matched to a gene: 7. Germline V lookup: CDR1 SGHAT, CDR2 FQNNGV. This CDR3 has 15 amino acids. The CDR3 spells CASRGVGTGYNEQFF. The CDR3 nucleotides are TGTGCCAGCAGGGGAGTGGGGACAGGGTACAATGAGCAGTTCTTC.

The V gene is TRBV2, the J gene TRBJ1-6, with 8 bases matching TRBD1. The ends lost 4 bases at V and 10 bases at J; junction bases unmatched: 6. CDR3 length: 14 amino acids. Per germline, CDR1 SNHLY and CDR2 FYNNEI. CDR3 in amino acids: CASSVQGASSPLHF. The DNA of the CDR3 is TGTGCCAGCAGTGTTCAGGGGGCTAGCTCACCCCTCCACTTT.

J is TRBJ2-3 and V is TRBV5-5; TRBD1 might be the D (6 bases). Trimming removed 0 bases at V and 1 base at J, with 9 bases between. There are 15 residues in the CDR3. The germline V gene encodes CDR1 SGHKS and CDR2 YYEKEE (reference sequence). The CDR3 DNA reads as TGTGCCAGCAGCTTGGTGACAGGAGGCACAGATACGCAGTATTTT. This encodes CASSLVTGGTDTQYF. Based on the CDR3 plus reference TRBV5-5 and TRBJ2-3, the full variable domain is DAGVTQSPTHLIKTRGQQVTLRCSPISGHKSVSWYQQVLGQGPQFIFQYYEKEERGRGNFPDRFSARQFPNYSSELNVNALLLGDSALYLCASSLVTGGTDTQYFGPGTRLTVL.

V usage is TRBV7-8 and J usage is TRBJ2-5; 9 bases are shared with TRBD1. This CDR3 spans 15 amino acids. Trimming at V came to 5 bases and at J to 5 bases, leaving 9 bases not matched to a gene. In germline, CDR1 is SGHVS, CDR2 FQNEAQ. The CDR3 region is CASSVRTGAGETQYF. The CDR3 bases are TGTGCCAGCAGCGTGAGGACAGGGGCGGGGGAGACCCAGTACTTC.

This clone came up a few times. The CDR3 DNA follows: TGTGCCAGCAGCCAACGGGAGACCCAGTACTTC. As protein: CASSQRETQYF. V and J are TRBV4-2 and TRBJ2-5; unclear D gene. CDR3 length equals 11 residues. Germline CDR1 is LGHNA and CDR2 is YNFKEQ. Trimming took off 2 bases at V and 5 bases at J, with 3 bases between the two ends.

The V and J genes are TRBV6-5 and TRBJ1-1, with unresolved D. This CDR3 spans 14 amino acids. From germline, CDR1 is MNHEY and CDR2 SVGAGI. V was trimmed by 2 bases and J by 5 bases, leaving 12 bases between them. The DNA of the CDR3 is TGTGCCAGCAGTTACGGCAGTATTGCAACTGAAGCTTTCTTT. Translating it yields CASSYGSIATEAFF.

The chain employs TRBV9 and TRBJ2-1, with 8 bases matching TRBD2. The CDR3 loop spans 14 amino acids. Germline V gene data show CDR1 as SGDLS and CDR2 as YYNGEE. V trimming: 3 bases; J trimming: 2 bases; junction bases outside the gene matches: 1. CDR3 in amino acids: CASSGTSPYNEQFF. CDR3 DNA sequence: TGTGCCAGCAGCGGGACTAGCCCCTACAATGAGCAGTTCTTC.

This clone was seen a few times. This rearrangement joins TRBV5-6 to TRBJ2-1, with D tentatively TRBD1 (5 bases). Germline CDR1 reads SGHDT; CDR2 reads YYEEEE. V dropped 4 bases and J dropped 4 bases, with 18 bases sitting between them. This CDR3 is 16 amino acids long. The CDR3 here is CASSQVAGFMYNEQFF. DNA for the CDR3: TGTGCCAGCAGCCAGGTCGCAGGGTTTATGTACAATGAGCAGTTCTTC.

V usage is TRBV10-3 and J usage is TRBJ2-1, with D possibly TRBD2 on 5 matching bases. This CDR3 is 14 amino acids long. In germline, CDR1 is ENHRY, CDR2 SYGVKD. Trimming cost V 0 bases and J 5 bases, with 8 bases left between them. CDR3 nucleotide sequence: TGTGCCATCAGTGAGTCCGGACTCCACAATGAGCAGTTCTTC. Amino acids: CAISESGLHNEQFF.

This rearrangement joins TRBV7-3 to TRBJ2-5; D unclear. The germline V and J ends were trimmed by 5 bases and 2 bases, with 15 bases remaining between them. Germline V gene data show CDR1 as SGHTA and CDR2 as FQGTGA. This CDR3 comprises 15 residues. CDR3 nucleotides: TGTGCCAGCAGCCCAAACGGAGTGACTCAAGAGACCCAGTACTTC. Protein product: CASSPNGVTQETQYF.

The V gene is TRBV6-1, the J gene TRBJ1-1; maybe TRBD1 (6 bases). The CDR3 has 12 amino acids. V gave up 5 bases and J gave up 5 bases, with 9 bases separating them. The germline V gene has CDR1 MNHNS and CDR2 SASEGT. DNA for the CDR3: TGTGCCAGCAGTCAGGGGTGGACTGAAGCTTTCTTT. Its protein is CASSQGWTEAFF.

In this sample, this clone turned up once. This rearrangement joins TRBV7-9 to TRBJ1-1, with TRBD1 matching 9 bases. This CDR3 comprises 16 residues. CDR1 is SEHNR and CDR2 is FQNEAQ in the germline V gene (reference sequence). J was trimmed by 10 bases and V by 4 bases; bases with no gene match: 16. The CDR3 is CASSSPGTGTSGGAFF. The CDR3 DNA follows: TGTGCCAGCAGCTCTCCCGGGACAGGGACCTCAGGCGGAGCTTTCTTT.

This clone occurred once. The rearrangement joins TRBV5-8 to TRBJ1-6; D unresolved. Germline CDR1 SGHTS, CDR2 YDEGEE. This CDR3 spans 13 amino acids. V was trimmed by 3 bases and J by 6 bases, leaving 7 bases between them. CDR3 residues: CASSYGLNSPLHF. DNA of the CDR3: TGTGCCAGCAGCTATGGACTTAATTCACCCCTCCACTTT.

The genes are TRBV5-1 and TRBJ2-7; the match to TRBD1 covers 9 bases. The germline gives CDR1 SGHRS, CDR2 YFSETQ. The V and J ends lost 4 bases and 6 bases, in that order; junction bases with no gene match: 5. This CDR3 has 13 residues. CDR3 DNA: TGCGCCAGCAGCCCCGGGACAGGGTTCGAGCAGTACTTC. Encoded protein: CASSPGTGFEQYF.

This clone was observed once. J is TRBJ2-7 and V is TRBV28; 12 bases agree with TRBD2. The ends lost 5 bases at V and 6 bases at J; junction bases unmatched: 8. The CDR3 is made up of 15 amino acids. CDR1 and CDR2 from the germline V gene are MDHEN and SYDVKM. Here the CDR3 DNA reads TGTGCCAGCAGTAGTACTAGCGGGGGGCGGCGCGAGCAGTACTTC. This gives the protein CASSSTSGGRREQYF.

The rearrangement uses TRBV29-1 and TRBJ2-4; D unclear. CDR3 size: 15 residues. The germline V and J ends were trimmed by 7 bases and 0 bases, with 16 bases remaining between them. From germline, CDR1 is SQVTM and CDR2 ANQGSEA. The CDR3 sequence is CSATLAARAKNIQYF. CDR3 nucleotides: TGCAGCGCTACATTGGCAGCGCGAGCCAAAAACATTCAGTACTTC.

V and J are TRBV7-2 and TRBJ2-1; TRBD2 agrees at 8 bases. The CDR3 is made up of 14 amino acids. Germline-derived CDR1 and CDR2 are SGHTA and FQGNSA. The V and J ends lost 5 bases and 6 bases, in that order; junction bases with no gene match: 6. CDR3: CASSPGGRRNEQFF. The CDR3 DNA follows: TGTGCCAGCAGCCCGGGGGGGAGGCGCAATGAGCAGTTCTTC.